Listed below are T cell receptor beta chains from one sample, sequenced in a study of blood T cell repertoires in COVID-19. Profiling relied on immunoSEQ multiplex PCR, and the TCRdb table lists in-frame clones only, not all of them. The data show under 300,000 clones, roughly 84% seen once. Sequenced input: peripheral blood. These receptors were collected from a woman between 40 and 55 years old who had recovered from COVID-19. The CDR3 runs from the conserved cysteine through the conserved F or W. The order of the fields is V gene, D gene, clone size, J gene, CDR3 DNA, CDR3 protein. D genes are given only for firm matches. A clone size is listed for some rows: how often the clone was seen (once, few, many), or a class if it is expanded.

v_call: TRBV18
d_call: NA
clone_size: NA
j_call: TRBJ1-2
cdr3_nt: TGTGCCAGCTCACCGGGACAAAACTATGGCTACACCTTC
cdr3_aa: CASSPGQNYGYTF

v_call: TRBV4-3
d_call: TRBD2
clone_size: NA
j_call: TRBJ2-7
cdr3_nt: TGCGCCAGCAGCCGTTTAGCGGGAGGGCCTGGCGAGCAGTACTTC
cdr3_aa: CASSRLAGGPGEQYF

v_call: TRBV12-5
d_call: TRBD1
clone_size: NA
j_call: TRBJ1-4
cdr3_nt: TGTGCTAGTGCCGATAGCCAGGGGGCTAATGAAAAACTGTTTTTT
cdr3_aa: CASADSQGANEKLFF

v_call: TRBV6-5
d_call: TRBD1
clone_size: NA
j_call: TRBJ2-7
cdr3_nt: TGTGCCAGCAGTCGGACAGGCTACTACGAGCAGTACTTC
cdr3_aa: CASSRTGYYEQYF

v_call: TRBV19
d_call: NA
clone_size: NA
j_call: TRBJ2-6
cdr3_nt: TGTGCCAGTAGTATAGGGTCAGCAGGGGCACGTGGGGCCAACGTCCTGACTTTC
cdr3_aa: CASSIGSAGARGANVLTF

v_call: TRBV5-6
d_call: TRBD1
clone_size: NA
j_call: TRBJ1-6
cdr3_nt: TGTGCCAGCAGCTTGGGACAGGGTCATTCACCCCTCCACTTT
cdr3_aa: CASSLGQGHSPLHF

v_call: TRBV27
d_call: NA
clone_size: once
j_call: TRBJ1-5
cdr3_nt: TGTGCCAGCAGTTTCAGGGATAGCAATCAGCCCCAGCATTTT
cdr3_aa: CASSFRDSNQPQHF

v_call: TRBV7-9
d_call: NA
clone_size: NA
j_call: TRBJ1-1
cdr3_nt: TGTGCCAGCAGCCCAAGCATAGGACTCTGGACTTTCTTT
cdr3_aa: CASSPSIGLWTFF

v_call: TRBV21-1
d_call: NA
clone_size: few
j_call: TRBJ1-6
cdr3_nt: TGTGCCAGCAGCAAACACCCACTCCGATCACCCCTCCACTTT
cdr3_aa: CASSKHPLRSPLHF

v_call: TRBV7-2
d_call: TRBD2
clone_size: NA
j_call: TRBJ2-7
cdr3_nt: TGTGCCAGCAGCTCTATACTAGCGGGGGGGCTCGAGCAGTACTTC
cdr3_aa: CASSSILAGGLEQYF

v_call: TRBV24-1
d_call: TRBD1
clone_size: NA
j_call: TRBJ2-1
cdr3_nt: TGTGCCACCGGGACAGAGTACAATGAGCAGTTCTTC
cdr3_aa: CATGTEYNEQFF

v_call: TRBV19
d_call: NA
clone_size: NA
j_call: TRBJ1-1
cdr3_nt: TGTGCCAGTAGTAAGGGACATTTGAACACTGAAGCTTTCTTT
cdr3_aa: CASSKGHLNTEAFF

v_call: TRBV25-1
d_call: NA
clone_size: NA
j_call: TRBJ1-1
cdr3_nt: TGTGCCAGCAGTGAATACCGGCGGGGCAGGGAAGAAGGTTTCTTT
cdr3_aa: CASSEYRRGREEGFF

v_call: TRBV5-1
d_call: NA
clone_size: NA
j_call: TRBJ1-2
cdr3_nt: TGCGCCAGCAGCTTGGAAGGAGTCGCCTCTAGTAGTGGCTACACCTTC
cdr3_aa: CASSLEGVASSSGYTF

v_call: TRBV6-5
d_call: NA
clone_size: NA
j_call: TRBJ1-2
cdr3_nt: TGTGCCAGCAGTTACTCAGGCGGGGCGTTTGGCTATGGCTACACCTTC
cdr3_aa: CASSYSGGAFGYGYTF

v_call: TRBV9
d_call: NA
clone_size: NA
j_call: TRBJ2-7
cdr3_nt: TGTGCCAGCAGCCTAGGGGGGACACCGTACGAGCAGTACTTC
cdr3_aa: CASSLGGTPYEQYF

v_call: TRBV24-1
d_call: TRBD1
clone_size: NA
j_call: TRBJ2-7
cdr3_nt: TGTGCCACCAGTGGGACAGGGAACGAGCAGTACTTC
cdr3_aa: CATSGTGNEQYF

v_call: TRBV19
d_call: NA
clone_size: NA
j_call: TRBJ2-2
cdr3_nt: TGTGCCAGTAGTATAAGGCAGGGGGGAGCCGGGGAGCTGTTTTTT
cdr3_aa: CASSIRQGGAGELFF